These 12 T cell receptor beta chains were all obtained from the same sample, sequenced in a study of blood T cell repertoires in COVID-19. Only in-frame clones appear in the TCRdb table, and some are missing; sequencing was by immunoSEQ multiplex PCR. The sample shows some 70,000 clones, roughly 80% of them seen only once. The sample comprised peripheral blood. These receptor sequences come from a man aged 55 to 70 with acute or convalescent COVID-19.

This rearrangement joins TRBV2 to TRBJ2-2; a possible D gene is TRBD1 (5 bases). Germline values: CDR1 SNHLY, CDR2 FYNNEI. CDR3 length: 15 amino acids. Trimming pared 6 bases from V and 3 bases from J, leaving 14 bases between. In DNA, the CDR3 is TGTGCCAGCAGCGTACAGGATAGGGACACCGGGGAGCTGTTTTTT. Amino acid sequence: CASSVQDRDTGELFF.

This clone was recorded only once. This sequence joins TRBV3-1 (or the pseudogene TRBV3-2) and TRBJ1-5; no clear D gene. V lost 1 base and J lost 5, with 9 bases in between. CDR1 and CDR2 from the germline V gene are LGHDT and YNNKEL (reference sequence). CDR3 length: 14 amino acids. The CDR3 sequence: CASSQGAGYQPQHF. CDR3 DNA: TGTGCCAGCAGCCAAGGGGCGGGTTATCAGCCCCAGCATTTT.

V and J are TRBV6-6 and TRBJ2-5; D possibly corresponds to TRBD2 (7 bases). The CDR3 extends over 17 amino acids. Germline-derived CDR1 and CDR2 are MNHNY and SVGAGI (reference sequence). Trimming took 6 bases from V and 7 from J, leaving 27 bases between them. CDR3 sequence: CASSRKGGAVIEGTQYF. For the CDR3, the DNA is TGTGCCAGCAGCCGAAAGGGGGGGGCCGTAATAGAAGGGACCCAGTACTTC.

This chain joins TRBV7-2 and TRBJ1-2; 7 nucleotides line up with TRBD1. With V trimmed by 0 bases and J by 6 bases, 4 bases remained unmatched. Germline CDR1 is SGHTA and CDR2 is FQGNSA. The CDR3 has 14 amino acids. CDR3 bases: TGTGCCAGCAGCTTAGCTAAGGGGGCCAATGGCTACACCTTC. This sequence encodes CASSLAKGANGYTF. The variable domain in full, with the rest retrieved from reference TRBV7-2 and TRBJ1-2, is GAGVSQSPSNKVTEKGKDVELRCDPISGHTALYWYRQSLGQGLEFLIYFQGNSAPDKSGLPSDRFSAERTGGSVSTLTIQRTQQEDSAVYLCASSLAKGANGYTFGSGTRLTVV.

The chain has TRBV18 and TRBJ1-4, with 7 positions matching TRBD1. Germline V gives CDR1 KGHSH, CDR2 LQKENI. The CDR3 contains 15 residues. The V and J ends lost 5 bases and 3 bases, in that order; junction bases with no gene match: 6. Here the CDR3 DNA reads TGTGCCAGCTCAATTACAGGGGTGGCTAATGAAAAACTGTTTTTT. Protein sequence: CASSITGVANEKLFF.

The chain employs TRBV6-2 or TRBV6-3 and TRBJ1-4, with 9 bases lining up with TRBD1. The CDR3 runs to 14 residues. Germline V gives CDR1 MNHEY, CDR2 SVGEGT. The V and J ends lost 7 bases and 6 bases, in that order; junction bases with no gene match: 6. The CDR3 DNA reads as TGTGCCAGCACCCCCGGGACAGGGTATGAAAAACTGTTTTTT. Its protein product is CASTPGTGYEKLFF.

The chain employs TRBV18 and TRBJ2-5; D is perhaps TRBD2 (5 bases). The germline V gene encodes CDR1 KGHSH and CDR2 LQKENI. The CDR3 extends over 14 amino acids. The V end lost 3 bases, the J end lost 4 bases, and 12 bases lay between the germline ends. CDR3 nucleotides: TGTGCCAGCTCACCTGGTCTAGCCGTAGAGACCCAGTACTTC. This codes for CASSPGLAVETQYF.

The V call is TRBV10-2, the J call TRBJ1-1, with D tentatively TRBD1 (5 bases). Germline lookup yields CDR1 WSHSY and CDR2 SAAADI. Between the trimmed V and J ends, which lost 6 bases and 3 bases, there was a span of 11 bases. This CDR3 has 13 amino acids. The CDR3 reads CASSGQGYTEAFF. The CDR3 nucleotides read TGCGCCAGCAGCGGTCAGGGATACACTGAAGCTTTCTTT.

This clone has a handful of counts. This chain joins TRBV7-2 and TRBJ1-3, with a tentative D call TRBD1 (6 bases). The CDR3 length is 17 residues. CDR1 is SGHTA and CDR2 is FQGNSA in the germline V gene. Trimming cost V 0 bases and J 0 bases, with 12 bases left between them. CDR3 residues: CASSLAGGAPSGNTIYF. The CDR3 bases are TGTGCCAGCAGCTTAGCGGGGGGGGCCCCCTCTGGAAACACCATATATTTT.

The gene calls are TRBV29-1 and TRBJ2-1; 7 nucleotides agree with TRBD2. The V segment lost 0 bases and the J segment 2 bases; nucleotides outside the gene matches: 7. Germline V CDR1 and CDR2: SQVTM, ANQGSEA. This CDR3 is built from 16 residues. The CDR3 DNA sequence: TGCAGCGTTGAAGAGGGGGGGAACCAACCCTACAATGAGCAGTTCTTC. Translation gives CSVEEGGNQPYNEQFF.

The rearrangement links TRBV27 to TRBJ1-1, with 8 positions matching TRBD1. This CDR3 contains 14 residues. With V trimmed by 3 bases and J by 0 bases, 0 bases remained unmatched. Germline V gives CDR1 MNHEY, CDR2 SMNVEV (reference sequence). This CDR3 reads CASSFRGLNTEAFF. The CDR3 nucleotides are TGTGCCAGCAGTTTCAGGGGGCTGAACACTGAAGCTTTCTTT.

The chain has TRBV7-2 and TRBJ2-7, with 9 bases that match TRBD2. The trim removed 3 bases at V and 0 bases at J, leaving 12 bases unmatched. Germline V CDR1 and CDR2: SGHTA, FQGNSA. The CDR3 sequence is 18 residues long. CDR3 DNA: TGTGCCAGCAGCTTGGGGTTTAGCGGGGGCCTTAGCTCCTACGAGCAGTACTTC. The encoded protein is CASSLGFSGGLSSYEQYF.